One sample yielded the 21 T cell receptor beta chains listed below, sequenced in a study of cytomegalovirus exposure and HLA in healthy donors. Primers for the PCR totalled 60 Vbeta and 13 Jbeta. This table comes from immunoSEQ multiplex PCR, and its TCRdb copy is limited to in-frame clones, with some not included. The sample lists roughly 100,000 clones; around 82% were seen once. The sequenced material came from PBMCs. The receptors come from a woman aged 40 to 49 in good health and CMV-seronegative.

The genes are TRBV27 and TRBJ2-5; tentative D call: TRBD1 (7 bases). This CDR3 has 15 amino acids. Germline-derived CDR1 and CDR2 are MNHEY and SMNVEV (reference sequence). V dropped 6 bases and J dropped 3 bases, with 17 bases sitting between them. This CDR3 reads CASSPYRGGKETQYF. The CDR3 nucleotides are TGTGCCAGCAGCCCCTACAGGGGAGGCAAAGAGACCCAGTACTTC.

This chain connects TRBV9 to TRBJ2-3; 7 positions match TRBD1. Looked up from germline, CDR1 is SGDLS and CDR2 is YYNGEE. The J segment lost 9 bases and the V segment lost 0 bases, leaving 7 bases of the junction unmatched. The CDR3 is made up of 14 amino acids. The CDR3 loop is CASSVEGASSTQYF. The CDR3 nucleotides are TGTGCCAGCAGCGTAGAGGGGGCTAGTTCGACGCAGTATTTT.

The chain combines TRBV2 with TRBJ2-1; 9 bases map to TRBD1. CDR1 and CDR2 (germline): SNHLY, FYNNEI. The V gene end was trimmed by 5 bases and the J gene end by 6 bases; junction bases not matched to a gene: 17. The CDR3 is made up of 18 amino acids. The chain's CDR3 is CASSSGQGRVGAFNEQFF. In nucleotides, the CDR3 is TGTGCCAGCAGTTCGGGACAGGGTAGGGTTGGGGCCTTCAATGAGCAGTTCTTC.

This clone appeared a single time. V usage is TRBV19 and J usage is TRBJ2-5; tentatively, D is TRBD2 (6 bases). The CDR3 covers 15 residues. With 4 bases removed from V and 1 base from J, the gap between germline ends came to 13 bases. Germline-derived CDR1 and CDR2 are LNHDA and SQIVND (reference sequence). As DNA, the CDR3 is TGTGCCAGTAGTAGGGGTGTCGGGAGCCAAGAGACCCAGTACTTC. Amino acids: CASSRGVGSQETQYF.

The CDR3 DNA follows: TGTGCCAGCAGCTTAGGAGCGGCATACGAGCAGTACTTC. This gives the protein CASSLGAAYEQYF. This chain links TRBV5-6 with TRBJ2-7; D perhaps matches TRBD2 (5 bases). The CDR3 covers 13 residues. Trimming left V 2 bases short and J 4 bases short, with 10 bases between. CDR1 is SGHDT and CDR2 is YYEEEE in the germline V gene.

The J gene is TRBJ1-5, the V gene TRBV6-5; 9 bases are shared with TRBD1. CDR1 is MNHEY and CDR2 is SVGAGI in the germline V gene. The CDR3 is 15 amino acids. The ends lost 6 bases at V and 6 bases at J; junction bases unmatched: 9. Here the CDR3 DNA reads TGTGCCAGCAGCCGACTGACAGGGGGAGGTCAGCCCCAGCATTTT. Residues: CASSRLTGGGQPQHF.

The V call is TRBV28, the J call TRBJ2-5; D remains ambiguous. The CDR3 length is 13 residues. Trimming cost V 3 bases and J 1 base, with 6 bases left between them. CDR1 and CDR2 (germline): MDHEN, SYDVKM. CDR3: CASSFSTQETQYF. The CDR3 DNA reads TGTGCCAGCAGTTTTTCTACCCAAGAGACCCAGTACTTC. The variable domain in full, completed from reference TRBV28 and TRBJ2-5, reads DVKVTQSSRYLVKRTGEKVFLECVQDMDHENMFWYRQDPGLGLRLIYFSYDVKMKEKGDIPEGYSVSREKKERFSLILESASTNQTSMYLCASSFSTQETQYFGPGTRLLVL.

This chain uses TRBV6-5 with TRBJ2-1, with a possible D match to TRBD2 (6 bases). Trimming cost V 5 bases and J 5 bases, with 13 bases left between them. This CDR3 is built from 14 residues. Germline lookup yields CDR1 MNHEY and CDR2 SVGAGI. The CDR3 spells CASSIIWGDNEQFF. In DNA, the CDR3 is TGTGCCAGCAGTATAATTTGGGGGGACAATGAGCAGTTCTTC.

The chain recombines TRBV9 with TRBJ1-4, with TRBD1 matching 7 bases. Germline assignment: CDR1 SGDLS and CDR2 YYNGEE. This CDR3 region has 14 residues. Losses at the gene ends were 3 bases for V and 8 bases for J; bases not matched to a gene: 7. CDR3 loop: CASSDGTDHEKLFF. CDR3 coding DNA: TGTGCCAGCAGCGATGGGACAGACCACGAAAAACTGTTTTTT.

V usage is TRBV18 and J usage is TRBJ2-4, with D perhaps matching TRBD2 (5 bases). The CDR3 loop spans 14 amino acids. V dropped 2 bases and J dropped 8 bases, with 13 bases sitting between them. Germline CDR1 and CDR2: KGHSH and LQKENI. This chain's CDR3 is CASSPSGNEDIQYF. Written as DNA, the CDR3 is TGTGCCAGCTCACCATCCGGGAACGAGGACATTCAGTACTTC.

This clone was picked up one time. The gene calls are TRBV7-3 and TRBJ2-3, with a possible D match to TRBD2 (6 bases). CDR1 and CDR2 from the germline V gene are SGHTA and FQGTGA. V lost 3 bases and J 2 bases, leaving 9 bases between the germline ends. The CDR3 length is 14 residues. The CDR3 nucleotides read TGTGCCAGCAGCTTGGGGGGACCCACAGATACGCAGTATTTT. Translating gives CASSLGGPTDTQYF.

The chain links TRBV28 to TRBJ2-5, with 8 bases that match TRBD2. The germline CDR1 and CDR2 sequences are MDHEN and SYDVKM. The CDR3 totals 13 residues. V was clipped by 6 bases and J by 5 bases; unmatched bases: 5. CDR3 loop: CASSPTSAETQYF. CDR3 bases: TGTGCCAGCAGCCCGACTAGCGCCGAGACCCAGTACTTC. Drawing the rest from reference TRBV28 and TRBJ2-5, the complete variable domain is DVKVTQSSRYLVKRTGEKVFLECVQDMDHENMFWYRQDPGLGLRLIYFSYDVKMKEKGDIPEGYSVSREKKERFSLILESASTNQTSMYLCASSPTSAETQYFGPGTRLLVL.

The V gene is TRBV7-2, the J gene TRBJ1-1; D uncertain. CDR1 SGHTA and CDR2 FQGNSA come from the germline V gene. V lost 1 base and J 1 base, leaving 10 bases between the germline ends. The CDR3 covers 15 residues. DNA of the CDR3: TGTGCCAGCAGCTTAGTAGTCTTAACGAACACTGAAGCTTTCTTT. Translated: CASSLVVLTNTEAFF.

Here the CDR3 DNA reads TGTGCCAGCAGCTTGGACACTGAGCAGTTCTTC. Protein product: CASSLDTEQFF. This sequence joins TRBV11-3 and TRBJ2-1; D is perhaps TRBD1 (5 bases). The ends were cut back, 3 bases at V and 9 bases at J, with 6 bases in the middle. CDR3 length equals 11 residues. In germline, CDR1 is SGHNT, CDR2 YENEEA.

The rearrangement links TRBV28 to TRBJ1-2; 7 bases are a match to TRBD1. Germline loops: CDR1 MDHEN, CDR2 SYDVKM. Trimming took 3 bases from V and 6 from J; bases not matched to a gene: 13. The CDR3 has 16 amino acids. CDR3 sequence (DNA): TGTGCCAGCAGTTTTATCGACTTGGGACAGATCAATGGCTACACCTTC. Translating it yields CASSFIDLGQINGYTF.

The CDR3 coding sequence is TGTGCCAGCCTAGCGGGAGAGGGGATTTCCTACGAGCAGTACTTC. Residues: CASLAGEGISYEQYF. V usage is TRBV21-1 and J usage is TRBJ2-7; TRBD2 is the table's D call, not checked against the DNA. TRBV21-1 constitutes a pseudogene. CDR3 size: 15 residues.

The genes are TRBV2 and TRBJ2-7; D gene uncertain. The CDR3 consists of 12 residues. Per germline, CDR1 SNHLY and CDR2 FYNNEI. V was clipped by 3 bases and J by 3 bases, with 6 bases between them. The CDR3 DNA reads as TGTGCCAGCAGTGATGAGGTCTACGAGCAGTACTTC. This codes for CASSDEVYEQYF.

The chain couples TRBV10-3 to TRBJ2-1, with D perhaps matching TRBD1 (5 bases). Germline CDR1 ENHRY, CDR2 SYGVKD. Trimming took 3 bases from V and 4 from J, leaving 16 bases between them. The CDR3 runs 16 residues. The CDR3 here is CAISDNGAMGYNEQFF. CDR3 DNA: TGTGCCATCAGTGATAATGGGGCGATGGGATACAATGAGCAGTTCTTC.

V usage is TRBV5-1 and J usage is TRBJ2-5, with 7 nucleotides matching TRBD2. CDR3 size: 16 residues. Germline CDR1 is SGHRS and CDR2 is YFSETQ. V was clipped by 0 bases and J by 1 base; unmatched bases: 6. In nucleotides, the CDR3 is TGCGCCAGCAGCTTGGCCGCCCTAGCGGTCCAAGAGACCCAGTACTTC. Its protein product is CASSLAALAVQETQYF.

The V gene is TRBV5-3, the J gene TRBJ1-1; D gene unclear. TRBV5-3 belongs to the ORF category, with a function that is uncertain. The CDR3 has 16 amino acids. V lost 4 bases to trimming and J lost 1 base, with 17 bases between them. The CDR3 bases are TGTGCCAGAAGCCCCCCGGAGGAGGGCAAGAACACTGAAGCTTTCTTT. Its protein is CARSPPEEGKNTEAFF.

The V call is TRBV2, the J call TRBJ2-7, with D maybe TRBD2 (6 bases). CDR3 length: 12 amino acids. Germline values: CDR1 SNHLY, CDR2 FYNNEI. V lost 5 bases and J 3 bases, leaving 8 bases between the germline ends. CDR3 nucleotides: TGTGCCAGCAGTCGGGAGAGCTACGAGCAGTACTTC. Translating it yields CASSRESYEQYF.